The 14 T cell receptor beta chains listed next were all sequenced from one sample in a study of monozygotic twins with inflammatory bowel disease. TCRdb reprocessed the 5' RACE reads and reports one entry per CDR3 protein, with no DNA. This sample's table has about 350,000 distinct CDR3 sequences. Sequencing was performed on blood. The receptors stem from a human donor with ulcerative colitis or Crohn's disease, or a healthy co-twin of an affected twin (not recorded which).

The chain links TRBV5-1 to TRBJ1-1. This CDR3 has 13 amino acids. The germline CDR1 and CDR2 sequences are SGHRS and YFSETQ. The CDR3 reads CASGSGGLTEAFF.

This chain uses TRBV28 with TRBJ2-4. CDR3 length: 14 residues. Per germline, CDR1 MDHEN and CDR2 SYDVKM. CDR3 sequence: CASSFALAKNIQYF.

V gene TRBV28 combines with J gene TRBJ1-1. The germline V gene has CDR1 MDHEN and CDR2 SYDVKM. The CDR3 loop spans 13 amino acids. The CDR3: CASSAGLNTEAFF.

The chain joins TRBV28 to TRBJ2-2; TCRdb's assignment of TRBD2 cannot be checked, as there is no DNA. CDR3 length: 16 amino acids. CDR1 and CDR2 (germline): MDHEN, SYDVKM. This CDR3 is CASSFWLAGSTGELFF.

The chain uses TRBV12-3 or TRBV12-4 and TRBJ1-2. The CDR3 is 15 amino acids. The CDR3 here is CASVSGPRGTYGYTF.

CDR3 in amino acids: CASSGGQGLNNQPQHF. V usage is TRBV5-1 and J usage is TRBJ1-5; TCRdb's D call, TRBD1, is unchecked because there is no DNA. Looked up from germline, CDR1 is SGHRS and CDR2 is YFSETQ. The CDR3 contains 16 residues.

The rearrangement links TRBV12-3 or TRBV12-4 to TRBJ1-2; lacking DNA, the TRBD1 call made by TCRdb goes unchecked. The CDR3 runs to 13 residues. This CDR3 is CASSITGSDGYTF.

CDR3 loop: CASQGQGSGTNEKLFF. This sequence joins TRBV12-3 or TRBV12-4 and TRBJ1-4; TCRdb lists TRBD1, though no DNA is available to test this call. The CDR3 runs to 16 residues.

This chain connects TRBV10-3 to TRBJ2-3; absent DNA, TCRdb's TRBD1 call cannot be checked. The CDR3 loop spans 14 amino acids. Germline CDR1 is ENHRY and CDR2 is SYGVKD. The CDR3 sequence: CAISESRQGDTQYF.

The chain links TRBV9 to TRBJ1-6. The CDR3 is 13 amino acids. The V gene's germline CDR1 is SGDLS and CDR2 YYNGEE. The CDR3 protein is CASSGIENSPLHF.

This chain connects TRBV24-1 to TRBJ2-1; TCRdb's D gene call, TRBD1, goes unchecked for lack of DNA. The germline V gene has CDR1 KGHDR and CDR2 SFDVKD. This CDR3 has 17 amino acids. The chain's CDR3 is CATSEAGIGMASDEQFF.

V is TRBV4-1 and J is TRBJ1-5. The CDR3 totals 13 residues. Germline V CDR1 and CDR2: MGHRA, YSYEKL. This chain's CDR3 is CASSQETYQPQHF.

The V and J genes are TRBV29-1 and TRBJ1-2; TCRdb picks TRBD1, but there is no DNA to check that call. CDR1 and CDR2 from the germline V gene are SQVTM and ANQGSEA. The CDR3 has 15 amino acids. CDR3 protein: CSFTPARGTNYGYTF. The variable domain in full, with the rest retrieved from reference TRBV29-1 and TRBJ1-2, is SAVISQKPSRDICQRGTSLTIQCQVDSQVTMMFWYRQQPGQSLTLIATANQGSEATYESGFVIDKFPISRPNLTFSTLTVSNMSPEDSSIYLCSFTPARGTNYGYTFGSGTRLTVV.

The genes are TRBV20-1 and TRBJ1-5. The CDR3 spans 12 residues. The germline gives CDR1 DFQATT, CDR2 SNEGSKA (reference sequence). The CDR3 here is CSARFSNQPQHF.